The 7 T cell receptor beta chains listed next were all sequenced from one sample in a study of vaccination and CD4 T cells after COVID-19 (dated by TCRdb to between 2021 and 2024). Library preparation employed PCR. The sequencer listed for this sample is Illumina iSeq 100. DNA from cultured CD4+ T cells underwent TCR sequencing with the Oncomine TCR Beta short-read assay at the Johns Hopkins FTIC core. The public reads were run again by TCRdb, first through fastp at Q25 and then through MiXCR, and only productive beta chains were kept. Here each entry gathers all rows of one CDR3 protein and keeps the most common genes and DNA. The sample table shows about 21,000 distinct CDR3 sequences, and approximately 59% are seen once. Under 30% of the sample lies in the top ten. These receptors have no identified antigens. The treatment or condition label, as the study defines it: roughly nine-day PBMC culture with coronavirus spike peptide pools or control peptides (ViraFEST assay).

Sequences were derived from CD4+ T cells from blood, cultured in vitro, sampled before SARS-CoV-2 vaccination. All receptors derive from a human donor who received a COVID-19 vaccine.

The chain couples TRBV7-9 to TRBJ2-5; 8 bases are a match to TRBD1. The ends lost 5 bases at V and 5 bases at J; junction bases unmatched: 7. This CDR3 spans 14 amino acids. The V gene's germline CDR1 is SEHNR and CDR2 FQNEAQ (reference sequence). CDR3 DNA: TGTGCCAGCAGCCCTAGGACAGGGCCGGAGACCCAGTACTTC. Translating it yields CASSPRTGPETQYF.

This clonotype came up a few times. The V call is TRBV7-8, the J call TRBJ2-5; D unclear. Germline loops: CDR1 SGHVS, CDR2 FQNEAQ. This CDR3 has 11 amino acids. Trimming cost V 5 bases and J 2 bases, with 3 bases left between them. CDR3 loop: CASSAQETQYF. The CDR3 bases are TGTGCCAGCAGCGCACAAGAGACCCAGTACTTC.

The rearrangement links TRBV2 to TRBJ1-2; TRBD1 might be the D (5 bases). The germline V gene encodes CDR1 SNHLY and CDR2 FYNNEI. The CDR3 has 13 residues. Trimming took 7 bases from V and 4 from J, leaving 13 bases between them. DNA of the CDR3: TGTGCCAGCAAGCGTCAGGGCGGCTATGGCTACACCTTC. It specifies CASKRQGGYGYTF.

The V call is TRBV7-2, the J call TRBJ2-2; TRBD2 matches 8 bases. Germline V lookup: CDR1 SGHTA, CDR2 FQGNSA. This CDR3 contains 16 residues. J was trimmed by 4 bases and V by 2 bases; bases with no gene match: 6. For the CDR3, the DNA is TGTGCCAGCAGCTTATTCGGGGGGGGCCTCACCGGGGAGCTGTTTTTT. This sequence encodes CASSLFGGGLTGELFF.

The chain employs TRBV19 and TRBJ2-1, with D possibly TRBD1 on 5 matching bases. V gave up 5 bases and J gave up 5 bases, with 16 bases separating them. The CDR3 totals 15 residues. The germline gives CDR1 LNHDA, CDR2 SQIVND (reference sequence). The CDR3 DNA reads as TGTGCCAGTAGTCGCGGACCAGGGATCCACAATGAGCAGTTCTTC. It translates to CASSRGPGIHNEQFF.

The chain employs TRBV27 and TRBJ1-5; D might be TRBD1 (5 bases). V lost 4 bases, J lost 5 bases, and 9 bases lay in between. CDR1 is MNHEY, CDR2 SMNVEV, per germline (reference sequence). CDR3 size: 13 residues. The CDR3 sequence is CASSWGRDQPQHF. The CDR3 DNA reads TGTGCCAGCAGTTGGGGGAGGGATCAGCCCCAGCATTTT.

This clonotype was found a few times. The chain employs TRBV20-1 and TRBJ2-5; a weak D match, TRBD2 (7 bases). Germline CDR1 reads DFQATT; CDR2 reads SNEGSKA (reference sequence). The CDR3 covers 13 residues. Trimming shortened V by 5 bases and J by 4 bases, and 14 bases separated the two germline ends. The CDR3: CSALTGGGETQYF. CDR3 DNA: TGCAGTGCTCTCACGGGGGGCGGAGAGACCCAGTACTTC.